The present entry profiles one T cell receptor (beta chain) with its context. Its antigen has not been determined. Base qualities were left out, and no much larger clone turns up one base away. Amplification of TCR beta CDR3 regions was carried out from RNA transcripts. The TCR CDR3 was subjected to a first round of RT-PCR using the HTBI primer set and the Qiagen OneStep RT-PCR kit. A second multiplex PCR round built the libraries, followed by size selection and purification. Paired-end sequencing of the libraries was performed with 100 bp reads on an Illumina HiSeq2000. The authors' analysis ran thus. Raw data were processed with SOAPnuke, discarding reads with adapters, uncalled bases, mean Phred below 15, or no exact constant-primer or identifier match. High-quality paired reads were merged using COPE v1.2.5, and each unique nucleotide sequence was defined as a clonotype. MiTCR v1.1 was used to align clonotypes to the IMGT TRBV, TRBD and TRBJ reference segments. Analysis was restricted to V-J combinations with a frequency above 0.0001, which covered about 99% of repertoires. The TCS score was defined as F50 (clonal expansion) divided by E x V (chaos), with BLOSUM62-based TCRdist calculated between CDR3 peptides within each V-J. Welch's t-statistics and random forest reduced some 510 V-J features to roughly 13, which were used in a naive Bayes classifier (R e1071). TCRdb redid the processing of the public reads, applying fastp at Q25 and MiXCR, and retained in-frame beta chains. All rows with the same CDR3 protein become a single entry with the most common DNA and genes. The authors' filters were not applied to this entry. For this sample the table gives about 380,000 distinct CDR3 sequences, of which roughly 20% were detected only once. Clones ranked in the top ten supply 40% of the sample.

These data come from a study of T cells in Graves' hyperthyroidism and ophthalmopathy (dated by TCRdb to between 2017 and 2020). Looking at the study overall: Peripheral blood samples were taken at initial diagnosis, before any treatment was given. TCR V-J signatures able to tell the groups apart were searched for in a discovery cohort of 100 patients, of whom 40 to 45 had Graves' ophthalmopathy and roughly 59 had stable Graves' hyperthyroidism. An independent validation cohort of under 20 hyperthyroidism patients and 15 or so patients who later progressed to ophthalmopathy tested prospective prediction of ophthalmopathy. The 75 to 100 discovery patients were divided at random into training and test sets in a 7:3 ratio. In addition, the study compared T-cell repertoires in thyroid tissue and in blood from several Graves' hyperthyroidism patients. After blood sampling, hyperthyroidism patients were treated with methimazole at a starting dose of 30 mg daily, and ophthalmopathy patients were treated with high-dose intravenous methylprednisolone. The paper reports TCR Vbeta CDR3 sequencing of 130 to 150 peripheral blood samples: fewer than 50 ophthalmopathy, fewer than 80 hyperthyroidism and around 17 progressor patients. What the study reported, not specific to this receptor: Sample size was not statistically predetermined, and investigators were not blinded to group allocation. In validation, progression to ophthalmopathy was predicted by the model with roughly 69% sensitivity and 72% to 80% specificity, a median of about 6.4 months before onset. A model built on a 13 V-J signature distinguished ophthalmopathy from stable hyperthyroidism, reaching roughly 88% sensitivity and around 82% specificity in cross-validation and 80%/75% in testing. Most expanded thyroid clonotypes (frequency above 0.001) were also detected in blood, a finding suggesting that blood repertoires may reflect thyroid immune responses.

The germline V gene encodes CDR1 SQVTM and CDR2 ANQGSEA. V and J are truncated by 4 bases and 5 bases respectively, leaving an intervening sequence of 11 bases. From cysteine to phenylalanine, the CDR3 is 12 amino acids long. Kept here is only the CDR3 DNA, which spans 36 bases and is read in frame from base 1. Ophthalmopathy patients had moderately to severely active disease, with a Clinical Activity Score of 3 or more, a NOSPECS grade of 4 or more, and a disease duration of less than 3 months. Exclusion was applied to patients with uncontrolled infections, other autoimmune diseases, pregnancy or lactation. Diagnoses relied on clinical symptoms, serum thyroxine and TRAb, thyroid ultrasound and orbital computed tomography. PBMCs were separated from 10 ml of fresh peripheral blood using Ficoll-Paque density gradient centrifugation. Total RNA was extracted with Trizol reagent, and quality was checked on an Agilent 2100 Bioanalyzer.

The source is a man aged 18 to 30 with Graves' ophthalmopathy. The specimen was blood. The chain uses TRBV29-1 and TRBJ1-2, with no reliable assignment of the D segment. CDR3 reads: CSVVRVSYGYTF. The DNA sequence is TGCAGCGTTGTAAGGGTCTCATATGGCTACACCTTC.